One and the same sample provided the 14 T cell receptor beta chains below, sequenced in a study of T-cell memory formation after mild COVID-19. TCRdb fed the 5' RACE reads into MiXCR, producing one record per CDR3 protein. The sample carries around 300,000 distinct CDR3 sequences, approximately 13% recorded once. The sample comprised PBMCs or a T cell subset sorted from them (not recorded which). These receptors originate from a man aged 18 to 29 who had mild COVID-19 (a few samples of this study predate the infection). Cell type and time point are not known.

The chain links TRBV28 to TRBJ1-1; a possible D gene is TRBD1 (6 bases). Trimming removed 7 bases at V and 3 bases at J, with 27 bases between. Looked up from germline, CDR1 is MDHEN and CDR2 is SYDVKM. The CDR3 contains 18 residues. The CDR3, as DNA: TGTGCCAGCATCCCCCCAGGGCCCAACCGGGGGCGGGACACTGAAGCTTTCTTT. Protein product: CASIPPGPNRGRDTEAFF.

This CDR3 reads CASSLVVRSRGYTF. CDR3 sequence (DNA): TGTGCCAGCAGCTTAGTTGTCAGGTCTCGGGGCTACACCTTC. V is TRBV7-2 and J is TRBJ1-2; D is unclear. With 1 base removed from V and 8 bases from J, the gap between germline ends came to 14 bases. The V gene's germline CDR1 is SGHTA and CDR2 FQGNSA. This CDR3 contains 14 residues. Complete variable domain (other parts from reference TRBV7-2 and TRBJ1-2): GAGVSQSPSNKVTEKGKDVELRCDPISGHTALYWYRQSLGQGLEFLIYFQGNSAPDKSGLPSDRFSAERTGGSVSTLTIQRTQQEDSAVYLCASSLVVRSRGYTFGSGTRLTVV.

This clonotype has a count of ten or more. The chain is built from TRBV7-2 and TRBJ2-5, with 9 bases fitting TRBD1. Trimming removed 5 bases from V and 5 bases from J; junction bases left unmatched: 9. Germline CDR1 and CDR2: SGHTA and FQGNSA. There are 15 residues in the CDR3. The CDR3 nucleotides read TGTGCCAGCAGCACCAACAGGGGGCCGGAGGAGACCCAGTACTTC. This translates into CASSTNRGPEETQYF.

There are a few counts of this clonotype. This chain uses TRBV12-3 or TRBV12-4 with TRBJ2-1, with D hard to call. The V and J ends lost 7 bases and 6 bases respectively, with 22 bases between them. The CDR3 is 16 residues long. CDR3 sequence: CASTPWGLAGSNEQFF. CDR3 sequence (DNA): TGTGCCAGCACCCCTTGGGGATTGGCAGGAAGCAATGAGCAGTTCTTC.

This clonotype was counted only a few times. The CDR3 region is CASSQRDEETQYF. DNA for the CDR3: TGTGCCAGCAGCCAACGGGACGAGGAGACCCAGTACTTC. The V and J genes are TRBV11-1 and TRBJ2-5; D possibly uses TRBD1 or TRBD2 (5 bases each). The germline CDR1 and CDR2 sequences are SGHAT and FQDESV (reference sequence). This CDR3 has 13 residues. Trimming shortened V by 5 bases and J by 5 bases, and 12 bases separated the two germline ends.

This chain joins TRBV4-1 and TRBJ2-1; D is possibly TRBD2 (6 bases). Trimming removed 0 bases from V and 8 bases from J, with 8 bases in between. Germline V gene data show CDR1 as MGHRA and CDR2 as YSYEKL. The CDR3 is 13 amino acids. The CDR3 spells CASSQERGYEQFF. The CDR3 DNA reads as TGCGCCAGCAGCCAAGAACGGGGGTATGAGCAGTTCTTC.

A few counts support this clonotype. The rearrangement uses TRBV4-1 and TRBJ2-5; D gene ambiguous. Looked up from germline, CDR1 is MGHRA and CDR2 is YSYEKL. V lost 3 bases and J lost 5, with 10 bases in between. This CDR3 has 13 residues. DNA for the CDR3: TGCGCCAGCAGCCACCCCTCGAGGGAGACCCAGTACTTC. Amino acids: CASSHPSRETQYF.

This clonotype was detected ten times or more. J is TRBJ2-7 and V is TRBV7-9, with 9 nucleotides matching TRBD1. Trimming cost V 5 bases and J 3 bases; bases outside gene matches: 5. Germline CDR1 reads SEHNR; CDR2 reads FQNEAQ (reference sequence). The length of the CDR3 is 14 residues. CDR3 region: CASSRGQGGYEQYF. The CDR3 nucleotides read TGTGCCAGCAGCCGGGGACAGGGAGGCTACGAGCAGTACTTC.

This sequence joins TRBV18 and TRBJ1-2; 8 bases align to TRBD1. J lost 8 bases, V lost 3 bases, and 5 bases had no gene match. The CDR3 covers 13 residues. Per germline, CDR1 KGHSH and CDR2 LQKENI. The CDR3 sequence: CASSPQGAKGYTF. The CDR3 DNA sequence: TGTGCCAGCTCACCTCAGGGGGCCAAGGGCTACACCTTC. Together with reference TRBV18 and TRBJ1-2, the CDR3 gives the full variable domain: NAGVMQNPRHLVRRRGQEARLRCSPMKGHSHVYWYRQLPEEGLKFMVYLQKENIIDESGMPKERFSAEFPKEGPSILRIQQVVRGDSAAYFCASSPQGAKGYTFGSGTRLTVV.

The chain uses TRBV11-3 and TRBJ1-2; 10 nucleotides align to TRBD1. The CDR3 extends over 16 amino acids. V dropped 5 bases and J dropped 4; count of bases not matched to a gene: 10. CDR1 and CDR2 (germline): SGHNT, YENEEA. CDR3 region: CASSPDRDRGTYGYTF. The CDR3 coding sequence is TGTGCCAGCAGCCCGGACCGGGACAGGGGAACCTATGGCTACACCTTC.

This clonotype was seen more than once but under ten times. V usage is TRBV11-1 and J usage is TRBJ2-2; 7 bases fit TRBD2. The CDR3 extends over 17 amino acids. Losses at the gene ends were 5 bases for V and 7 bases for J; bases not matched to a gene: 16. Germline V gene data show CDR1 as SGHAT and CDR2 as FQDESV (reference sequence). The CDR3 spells CASSLRRGLSKGGELFF. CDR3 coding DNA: TGTGCCAGCAGCCTGAGACGGGGACTAAGTAAAGGCGGGGAGCTGTTTTTT.

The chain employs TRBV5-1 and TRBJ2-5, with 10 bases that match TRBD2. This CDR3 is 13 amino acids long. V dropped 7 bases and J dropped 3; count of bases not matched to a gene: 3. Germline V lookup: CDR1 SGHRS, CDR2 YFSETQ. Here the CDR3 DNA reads TGCGCCAGCCAACTAGCGGGAAAAGAGACCCAGTACTTC. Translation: CASQLAGKETQYF.

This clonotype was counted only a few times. The CDR3: CAWTEVAGGEQFF. CDR3 in DNA: TGTGCCTGGACAGAAGTGGCGGGGGGTGAGCAGTTCTTC. This chain links TRBV30 with TRBJ2-1, with 8 nucleotides matching TRBD2. Germline trimming cut 4 bases from V and 9 bases from J; bases unmatched to any gene: 8. Germline V lookup: CDR1 GTSNPN, CDR2 SVGIG (reference sequence). CDR3 size: 13 residues. Filled out from reference TRBV30 and TRBJ2-1, the complete variable domain reads SQTIHQWPATLVQPVGSPLSLECTVEGTSNPNLYWYRQAAGRGLQLLFYSVGIGQISSEVPQNLSASRPQDRQFILSSKKLLLSDSGFYLCAWTEVAGGEQFFGPGTRLTVL.

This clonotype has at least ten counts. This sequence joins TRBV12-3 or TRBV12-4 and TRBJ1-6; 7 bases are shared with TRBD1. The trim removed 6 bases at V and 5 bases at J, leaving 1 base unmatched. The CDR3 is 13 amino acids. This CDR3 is CASRTGNNSPLHF. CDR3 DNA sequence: TGTGCCAGCAGGACAGGGAATAATTCACCCCTCCACTTT.